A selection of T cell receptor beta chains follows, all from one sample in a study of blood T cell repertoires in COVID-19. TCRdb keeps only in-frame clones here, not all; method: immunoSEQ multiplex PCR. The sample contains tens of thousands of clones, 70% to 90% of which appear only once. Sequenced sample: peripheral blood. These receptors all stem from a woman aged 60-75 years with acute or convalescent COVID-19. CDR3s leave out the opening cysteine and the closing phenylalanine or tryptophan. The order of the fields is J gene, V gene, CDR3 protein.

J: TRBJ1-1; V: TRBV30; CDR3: AWSTLDRDTEAF
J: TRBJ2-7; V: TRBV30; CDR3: AWSWTDYEQY
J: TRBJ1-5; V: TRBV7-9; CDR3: ASSFSNQPQH
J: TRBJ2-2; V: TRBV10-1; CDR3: ASSESTGAAGELF
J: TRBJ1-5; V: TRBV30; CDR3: AWSSRDNQPQH
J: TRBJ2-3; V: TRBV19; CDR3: ASSIRHLTDTQY
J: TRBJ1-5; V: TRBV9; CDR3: ASSVGQGTQPQH
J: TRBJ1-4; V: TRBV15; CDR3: ATSREITTNEKLF
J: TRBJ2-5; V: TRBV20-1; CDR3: SASALTAATQY
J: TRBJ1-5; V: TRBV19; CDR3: ASSSDRGYNQPQH
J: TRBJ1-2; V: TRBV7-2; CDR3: ASSPGQGFRYGYT
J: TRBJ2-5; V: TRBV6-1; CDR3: ASSEGVAGVLETQY
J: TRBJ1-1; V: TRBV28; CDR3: ASSLSSGGQTEAF
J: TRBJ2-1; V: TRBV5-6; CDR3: ASSATRLGQTNYNEQF
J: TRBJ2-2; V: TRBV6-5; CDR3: ASSFKTGELF
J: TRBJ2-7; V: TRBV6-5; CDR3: ASSLLQVSVDEQY
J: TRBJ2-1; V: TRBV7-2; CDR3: ASRVRQSWNNEQF
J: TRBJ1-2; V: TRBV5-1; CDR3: ASSADINYGYT
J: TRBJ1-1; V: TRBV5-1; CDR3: ASSLTTGGRRMGTEAF
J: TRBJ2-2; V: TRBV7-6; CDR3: ASSPSLARGTGELF
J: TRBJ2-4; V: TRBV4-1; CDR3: ASSQWPAKNIQY
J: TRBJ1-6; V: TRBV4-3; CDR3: ASSQDNTQGNNSPLH
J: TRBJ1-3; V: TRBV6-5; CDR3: ASSYKGGMNGNTIY